The 3 T cell receptor beta chains below were found in one sample sequenced in a study of molecular identifiers for immune sequencing clone quantification. Via MiXCR, TCRdb re-called the PCR reads, giving one row per CDR3 protein. The table includes 85,000 to 90,000 distinct CDR3 sequences, approximately 25% detected once. The sample comprised naive CD8+ T cells from blood, with Jurkat cell RNA spiked in. Subset here: FACS-sorted CD8+CD4-CCR7+CD45RA+ naive T cells. The origin of the receptors is a human donor in good health. Some libraries in this study had Jurkat cell RNA spiked in.

Comment on this clonotype: Since a much larger clone is just one base distant, this may be a read error. The V call is TRBV29-1, the J call TRBJ2-3; D is possibly TRBD2 (5 bases). Germline CDR1 reads SQVTM; CDR2 reads ANQGSEA. The CDR3 extends over 16 amino acids. Written as DNA, the CDR3 is TGCAGCGTTGTGTGGTGGCAAACGTCTAGCACAGATACGCAGTGTTTT. Translation gives CSVVWWQTSSTDTQCF.

This clonotype came up many times. The CDR3 DNA reads as TGTGCCAGCAGTGATGGACTTGCCTCTGGAAACACCATATATTTT. Translating gives CASSDGLASGNTIYF. The V gene is TRBV6-2 or TRBV6-3, the J gene TRBJ1-3; D ambiguous. Germline assignment: CDR1 MNHEY and CDR2 SVGEGT. The V end lost 5 bases, the J end lost 0 bases, and 11 bases lay between the germline ends. There are 15 residues in the CDR3.

In regard to this clonotype: Since a much larger clone is just one base distant, this may be a read error. The chain combines TRBV5-4 with TRBJ1-4; D gene uncertain. The CDR3 runs 13 residues. Germline V gene lookup returns CDR1 SGHNT and CDR2 YYREEE (reference sequence). Trimming left V 5 bases short and J 5 bases short, with 10 bases between. The CDR3 here is CASSAGMNEKLFF. In nucleotides, the CDR3 is TGTGCCAGCAGTGCCGGGATGAATGAAAAACTGTTTTTT.